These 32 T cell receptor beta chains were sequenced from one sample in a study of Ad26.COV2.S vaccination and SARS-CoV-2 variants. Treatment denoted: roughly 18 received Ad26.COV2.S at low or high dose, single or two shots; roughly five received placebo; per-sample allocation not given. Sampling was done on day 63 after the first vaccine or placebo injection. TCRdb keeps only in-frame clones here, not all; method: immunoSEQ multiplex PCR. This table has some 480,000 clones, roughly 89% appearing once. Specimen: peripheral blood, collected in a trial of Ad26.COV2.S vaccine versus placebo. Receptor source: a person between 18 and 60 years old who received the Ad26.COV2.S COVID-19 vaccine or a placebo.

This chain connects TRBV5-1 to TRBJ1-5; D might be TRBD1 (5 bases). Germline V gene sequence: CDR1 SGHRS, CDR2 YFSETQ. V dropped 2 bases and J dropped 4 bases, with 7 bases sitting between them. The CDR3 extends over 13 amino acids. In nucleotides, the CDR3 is TGCGCCAGCAGCTTTGAGGGGAATCAGCCCCAGCATTTT. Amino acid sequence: CASSFEGNQPQHF.

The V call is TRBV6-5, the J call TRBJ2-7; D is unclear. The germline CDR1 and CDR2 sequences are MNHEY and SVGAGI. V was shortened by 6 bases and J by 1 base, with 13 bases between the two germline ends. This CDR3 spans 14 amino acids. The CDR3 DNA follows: TGTGCCAGCAGAGCCGAAACTCGGTCCTACGAGCAGTACTTC. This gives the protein CASRAETRSYEQYF.

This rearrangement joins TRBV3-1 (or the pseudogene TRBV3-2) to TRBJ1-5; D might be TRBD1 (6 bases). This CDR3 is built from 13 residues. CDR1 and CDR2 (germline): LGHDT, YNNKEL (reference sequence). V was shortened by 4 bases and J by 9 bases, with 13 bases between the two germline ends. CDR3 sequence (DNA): TGTGCCAGCAGCCCCAGGGGAGAGTGGCCCCAGCATTTT. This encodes CASSPRGEWPQHF.

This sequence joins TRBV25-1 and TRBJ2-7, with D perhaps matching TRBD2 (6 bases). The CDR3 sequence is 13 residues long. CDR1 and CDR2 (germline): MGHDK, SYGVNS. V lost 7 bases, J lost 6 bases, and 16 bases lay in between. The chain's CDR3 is CASTQGAGFEQYF. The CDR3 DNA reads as TGTGCCAGCACCCAAGGGGCGGGGTTCGAGCAGTACTTC.

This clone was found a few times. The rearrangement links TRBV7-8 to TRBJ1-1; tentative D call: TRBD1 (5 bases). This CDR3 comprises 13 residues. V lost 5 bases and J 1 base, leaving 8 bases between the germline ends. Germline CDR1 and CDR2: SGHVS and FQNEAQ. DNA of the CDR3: TGTGCCAGCAGCCCTCAGGGGAACACTGAAGCTTTCTTT. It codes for CASSPQGNTEAFF.

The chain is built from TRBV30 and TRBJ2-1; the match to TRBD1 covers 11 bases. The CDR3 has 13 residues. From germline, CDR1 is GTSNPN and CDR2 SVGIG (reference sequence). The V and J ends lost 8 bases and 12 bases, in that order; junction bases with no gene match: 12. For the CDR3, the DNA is TGTGCCGGAAGTGGACAGGGGGCTTTGGGGCAGTTCTTC. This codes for CAGSGQGALGQFF.

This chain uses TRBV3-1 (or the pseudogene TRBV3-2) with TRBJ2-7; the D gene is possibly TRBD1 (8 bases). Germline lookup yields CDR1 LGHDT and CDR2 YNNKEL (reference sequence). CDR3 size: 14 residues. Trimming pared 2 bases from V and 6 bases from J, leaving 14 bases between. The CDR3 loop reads CASSQTTGGAEQYF. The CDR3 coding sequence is TGTGCCAGCAGCCAAACCACAGGGGGGGCCGAGCAGTACTTC.

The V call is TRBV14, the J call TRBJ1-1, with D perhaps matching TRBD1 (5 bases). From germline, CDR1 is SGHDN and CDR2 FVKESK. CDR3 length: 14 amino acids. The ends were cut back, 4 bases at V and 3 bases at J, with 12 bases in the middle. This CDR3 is CASSPQGLYTEAFF. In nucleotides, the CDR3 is TGTGCCAGCAGCCCCCAGGGACTATACACTGAAGCTTTCTTT.

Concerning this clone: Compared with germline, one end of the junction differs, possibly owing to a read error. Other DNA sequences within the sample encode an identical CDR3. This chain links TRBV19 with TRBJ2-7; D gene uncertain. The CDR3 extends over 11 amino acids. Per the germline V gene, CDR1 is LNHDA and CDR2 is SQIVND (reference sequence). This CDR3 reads CASSLDYEQYF. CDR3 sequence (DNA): TGTGCCAGTAGTTTAGACTACGAGCAGTACTTC.

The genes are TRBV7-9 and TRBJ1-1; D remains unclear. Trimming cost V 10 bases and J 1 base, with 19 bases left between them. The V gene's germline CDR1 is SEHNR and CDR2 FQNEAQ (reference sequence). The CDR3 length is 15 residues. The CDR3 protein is CATSKNLIENTEAFF. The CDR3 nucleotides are TGTGCCACTTCTAAGAATCTGATAGAGAACACTGAAGCTTTCTTT.

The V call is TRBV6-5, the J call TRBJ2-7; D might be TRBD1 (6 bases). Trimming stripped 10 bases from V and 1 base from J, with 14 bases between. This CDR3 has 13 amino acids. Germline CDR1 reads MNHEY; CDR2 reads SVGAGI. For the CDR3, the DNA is TGTGCCACGGACAGCCTGGAGTCCTACGAGCAGTACTTC. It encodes CATDSLESYEQYF.

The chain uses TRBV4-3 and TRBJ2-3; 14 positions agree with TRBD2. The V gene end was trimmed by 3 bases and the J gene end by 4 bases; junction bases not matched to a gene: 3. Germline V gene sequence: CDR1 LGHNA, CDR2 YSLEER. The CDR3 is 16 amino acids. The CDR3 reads CASSQRLAGGADTQYF. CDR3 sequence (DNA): TGCGCCAGCAGCCAGAGACTAGCGGGAGGGGCAGATACGCAGTATTTT.

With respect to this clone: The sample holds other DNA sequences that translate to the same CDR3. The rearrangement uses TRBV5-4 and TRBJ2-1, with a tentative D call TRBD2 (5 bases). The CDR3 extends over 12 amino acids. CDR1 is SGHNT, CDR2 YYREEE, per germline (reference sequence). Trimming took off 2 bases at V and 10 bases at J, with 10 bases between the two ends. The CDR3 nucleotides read TGTGCCAGCAGCTTAGGACTTGCCGAGCAGTTCTTC. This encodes CASSLGLAEQFF.

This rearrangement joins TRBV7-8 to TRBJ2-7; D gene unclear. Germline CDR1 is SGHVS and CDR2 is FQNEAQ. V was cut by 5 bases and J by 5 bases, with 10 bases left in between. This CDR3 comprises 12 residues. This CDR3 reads CASSRLGNEQYF. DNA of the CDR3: TGTGCCAGCAGCCGTCTGGGAAACGAGCAGTACTTC. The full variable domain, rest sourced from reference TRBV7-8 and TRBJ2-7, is GAGVSQSPRYKVAKRGQDVALRCDPISGHVSLFWYQQALGQGPEFLTYFQNEAQLDKSGLPSDRFFAERPEGSVSTLKIQRTQQEDSAVYLCASSRLGNEQYFGPGTRLTVT.

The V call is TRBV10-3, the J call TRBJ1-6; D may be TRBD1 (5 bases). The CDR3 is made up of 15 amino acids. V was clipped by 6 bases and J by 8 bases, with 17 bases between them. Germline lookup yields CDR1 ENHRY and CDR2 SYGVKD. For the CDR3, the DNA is TGTGCCATCAGCGCCGTTTTGGGGGATCATTCACCCCTCCACTTT. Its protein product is CAISAVLGDHSPLHF.

Written as DNA, the CDR3 is TGTGCCAGCAGCTTAGCCGGGACAGGGCCGTCCGAGACCCAGTACTTC. This gives the protein CASSLAGTGPSETQYF. The V gene is TRBV7-9, the J gene TRBJ2-5, with 9 bases fitting TRBD1. The germline V gene encodes CDR1 SEHNR and CDR2 FQNEAQ (reference sequence). The CDR3 spans 16 residues. The V and J ends lost 0 bases and 5 bases, in that order; junction bases with no gene match: 7.

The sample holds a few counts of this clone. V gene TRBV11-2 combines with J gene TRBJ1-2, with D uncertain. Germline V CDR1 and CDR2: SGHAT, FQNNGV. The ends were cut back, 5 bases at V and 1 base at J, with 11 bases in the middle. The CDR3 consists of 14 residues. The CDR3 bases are TGTGCCAGCAGCCGGTCGGACGGTAACTATGGCTACACCTTC. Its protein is CASSRSDGNYGYTF.

CDR3: CASSVLRDNSQETQYF. The DNA for the CDR3 is TGTGCCAGCAGTGTACTCCGGGACAATAGTCAAGAGACCCAGTACTTC. The rearrangement links TRBV9 to TRBJ2-5, with a possible D match to TRBD1 (6 bases). The germline gives CDR1 SGDLS, CDR2 YYNGEE. The germline V and J ends were trimmed by 5 bases and 2 bases, with 19 bases remaining between them. CDR3 length: 16 amino acids.

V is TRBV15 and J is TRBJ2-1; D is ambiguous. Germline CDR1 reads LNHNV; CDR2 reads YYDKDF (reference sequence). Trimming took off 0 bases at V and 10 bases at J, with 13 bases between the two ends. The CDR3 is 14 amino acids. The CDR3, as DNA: TGTGCCACCAGCAGAGATTTTGGGTTTGGAGAGCAGTTCTTC. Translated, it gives CATSRDFGFGEQFF.

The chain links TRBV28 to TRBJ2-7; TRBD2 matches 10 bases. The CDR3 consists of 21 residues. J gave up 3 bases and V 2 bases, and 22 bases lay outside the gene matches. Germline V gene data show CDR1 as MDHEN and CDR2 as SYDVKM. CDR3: CASSLDVWLTASGRGGYEQYF. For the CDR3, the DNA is TGTGCCAGCAGTTTAGATGTGTGGTTGACGGCTAGCGGGAGAGGTGGCTACGAGCAGTACTTC. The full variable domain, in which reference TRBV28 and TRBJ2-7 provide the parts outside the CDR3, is DVKVTQSSRYLVKRTGEKVFLECVQDMDHENMFWYRQDPGLGLRLIYFSYDVKMKEKGDIPEGYSVSREKKERFSLILESASTNQTSMYLCASSLDVWLTASGRGGYEQYFGPGTRLTVT.

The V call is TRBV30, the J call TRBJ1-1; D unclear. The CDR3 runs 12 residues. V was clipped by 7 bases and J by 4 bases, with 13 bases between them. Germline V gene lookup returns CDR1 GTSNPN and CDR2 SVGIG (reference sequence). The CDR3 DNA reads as TGTGCCTTGCGAGGCGCGCGCACTGAAGCTTTCTTT. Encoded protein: CALRGARTEAFF.

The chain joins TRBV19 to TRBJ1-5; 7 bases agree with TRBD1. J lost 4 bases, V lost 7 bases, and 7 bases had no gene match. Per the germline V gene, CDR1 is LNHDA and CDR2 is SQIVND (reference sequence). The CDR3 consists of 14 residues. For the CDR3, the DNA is TGTGCCAGTAAACCGACAGGGAGGAATCAGCCCCAGCATTTT. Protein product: CASKPTGRNQPQHF.

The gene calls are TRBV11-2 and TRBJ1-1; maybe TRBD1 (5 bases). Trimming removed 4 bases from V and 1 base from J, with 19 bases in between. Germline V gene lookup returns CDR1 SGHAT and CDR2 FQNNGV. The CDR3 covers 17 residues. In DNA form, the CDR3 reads TGTGCCAGCAGCTCCTTTAGGGGCGGGACGTCGAACACTGAAGCTTTCTTT. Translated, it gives CASSSFRGGTSNTEAFF.

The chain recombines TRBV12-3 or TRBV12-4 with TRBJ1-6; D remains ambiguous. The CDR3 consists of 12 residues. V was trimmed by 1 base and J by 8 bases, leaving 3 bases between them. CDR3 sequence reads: CASSLGYSPLHF. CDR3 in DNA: TGTGCCAGCAGTTTAGGGTATTCACCCCTCCACTTT.

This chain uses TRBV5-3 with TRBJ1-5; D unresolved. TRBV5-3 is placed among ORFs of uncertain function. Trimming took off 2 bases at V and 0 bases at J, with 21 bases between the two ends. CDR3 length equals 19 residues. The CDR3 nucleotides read TGTGCCAGAAGCTTCCCCTACCATAGACGGGTGAATAGCAATCAGCCCCAGCATTTT. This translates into CARSFPYHRRVNSNQPQHF.

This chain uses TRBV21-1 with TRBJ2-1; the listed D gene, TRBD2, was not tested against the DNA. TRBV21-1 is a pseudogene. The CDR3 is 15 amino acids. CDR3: CASIPAGGTLNEQFF. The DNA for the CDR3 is TGTGCCAGCATCCCAGCGGGCGGGACTCTTAATGAGCAGTTCTTC.

The CDR3 sequence is CASSARRGNSYEQYF. The CDR3 nucleotides read TGTGCCAGCAGTGCCCGAAGGGGGAACTCCTACGAGCAGTACTTC. The chain combines TRBV27 with TRBJ2-7; D perhaps matches TRBD1 (6 bases). Germline V gives CDR1 MNHEY, CDR2 SMNVEV (reference sequence). Trimming left V 5 bases short and J 0 bases short, with 14 bases between. This CDR3 spans 15 amino acids.

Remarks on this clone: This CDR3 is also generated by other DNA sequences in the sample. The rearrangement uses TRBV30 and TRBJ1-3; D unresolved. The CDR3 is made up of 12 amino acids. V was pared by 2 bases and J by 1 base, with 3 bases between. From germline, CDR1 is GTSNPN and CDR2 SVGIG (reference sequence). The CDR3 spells CAWSLSGNTIYF. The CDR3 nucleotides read TGTGCCTGGAGTCTGTCTGGAAACACCATATATTTT.

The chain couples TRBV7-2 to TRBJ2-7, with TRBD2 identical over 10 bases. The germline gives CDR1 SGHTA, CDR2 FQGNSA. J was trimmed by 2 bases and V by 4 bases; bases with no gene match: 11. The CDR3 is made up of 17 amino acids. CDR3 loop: CASSSERGLAWAYEQYF. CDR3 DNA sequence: TGTGCCAGCAGCTCAGAACGGGGACTAGCGTGGGCCTACGAGCAGTACTTC.

CDR3 sequence: CSVEGQGPLDYGYTF. The CDR3, as DNA: TGCAGCGTTGAGGGACAGGGACCTTTGGACTATGGCTACACCTTC. The rearrangement joins TRBV29-1 to TRBJ1-2, with 9 bases matching TRBD1. In germline, CDR1 is SQVTM, CDR2 ANQGSEA. After removal of 3 bases from V and 3 bases from J, the junction contained 8 bases not matched to a gene. The length of the CDR3 is 15 residues.

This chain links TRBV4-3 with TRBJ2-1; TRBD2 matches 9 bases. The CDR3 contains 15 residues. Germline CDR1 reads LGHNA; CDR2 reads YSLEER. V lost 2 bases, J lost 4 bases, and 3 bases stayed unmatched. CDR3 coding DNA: TGCGCCAGCAGCCAACGACTAGCGGTTTACAATGAGCAGTTCTTC. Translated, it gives CASSQRLAVYNEQFF.

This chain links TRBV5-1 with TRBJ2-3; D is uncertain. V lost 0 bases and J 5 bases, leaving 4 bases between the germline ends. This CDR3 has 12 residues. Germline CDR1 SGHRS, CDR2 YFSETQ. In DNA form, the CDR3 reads TGCGCCAGCAGCTTGGACTTAGATACGCAGTATTTT. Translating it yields CASSLDLDTQYF.